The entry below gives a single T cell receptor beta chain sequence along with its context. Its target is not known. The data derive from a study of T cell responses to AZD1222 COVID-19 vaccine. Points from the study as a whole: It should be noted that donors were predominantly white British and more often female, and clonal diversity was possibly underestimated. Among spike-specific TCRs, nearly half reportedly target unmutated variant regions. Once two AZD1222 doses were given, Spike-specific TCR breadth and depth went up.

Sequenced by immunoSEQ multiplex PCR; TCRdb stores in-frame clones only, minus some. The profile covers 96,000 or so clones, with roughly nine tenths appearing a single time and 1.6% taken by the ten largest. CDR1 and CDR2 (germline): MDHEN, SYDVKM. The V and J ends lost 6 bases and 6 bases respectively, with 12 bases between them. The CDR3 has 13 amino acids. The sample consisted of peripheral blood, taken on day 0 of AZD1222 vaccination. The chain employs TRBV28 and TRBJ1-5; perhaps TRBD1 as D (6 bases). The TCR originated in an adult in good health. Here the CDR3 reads CASSPWGLQPQHF. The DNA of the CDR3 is TGTGCCAGCAGCCCCTGGGGGCTTCAGCCCCAGCATTTT.